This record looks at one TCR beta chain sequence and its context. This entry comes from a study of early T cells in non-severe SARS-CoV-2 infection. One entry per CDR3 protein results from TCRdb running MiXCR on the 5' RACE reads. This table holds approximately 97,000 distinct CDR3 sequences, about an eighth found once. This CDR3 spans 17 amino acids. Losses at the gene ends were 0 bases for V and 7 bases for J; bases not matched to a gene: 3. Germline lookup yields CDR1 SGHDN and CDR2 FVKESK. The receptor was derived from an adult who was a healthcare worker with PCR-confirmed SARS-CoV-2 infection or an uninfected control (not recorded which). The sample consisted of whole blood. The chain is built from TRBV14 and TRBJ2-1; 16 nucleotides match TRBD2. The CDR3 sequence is CASSQEGTSGRDNEQFF. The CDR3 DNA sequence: TGTGCCAGCAGCCAAGAAGGGACTAGCGGGAGGGATAATGAGCAGTTCTTC.